Listed below are T cell receptor beta chains from one sample, sequenced in a study of cytomegalovirus exposure and HLA in healthy donors. Clones were read by immunoSEQ multiplex PCR, and TCRdb kept only the in-frame ones, dropping some. Here the sample spans under 110,000 clones, roughly 74% being singletons. The sample consisted of PBMCs. These receptors all stem from a middle-aged woman in good health and CMV-seronegative. The CDR3 runs from the conserved cysteine through the conserved F or W. The D gene is left open where the match is weak. The listing skips clone size in some rows; elsewhere it reads once, few, many or a size class.

TRBV7-2,TRBJ1-5,-,few,TGTGCCAGCAGCCCTTTCCACGGGGAGCAGCCCCAGCATTTT,CASSPFHGEQPQHF
TRBV9,TRBJ1-2,TRBD1,-,TGTGCCAGCAGCGTATCTACAGGGGCAAGTGGCTACACCTTC,CASSVSTGASGYTF
TRBV4-2,TRBJ1-1,-,-,TGTGCCAGCAGCCAAGATTATGTGGGGTGGGGGGGCATCACTGAAGCTTTCTTT,CASSQDYVGWGGITEAFF
TRBV6-6,TRBJ2-7,-,few,TGTGCCAGCAGCCGGACACCTTTTACATCCTACGAGCAGTACTTC,CASSRTPFTSYEQYF
TRBV30,TRBJ1-5,TRBD1,-,TGTGCCTGGAGTGAGGGGGCAAGCAATCAGCCCCAGCATTTT,CAWSEGASNQPQHF
TRBV30,TRBJ1-6,-,-,TGTGCCTGGGGGCAGGGCAGCCGACCCCTCCACTTT,CAWGQGSRPLHF
TRBV10-3,TRBJ1-2,-,-,TGTGCCATCAGTGAGTCTTTGCAGGGAAGCTATGGCTACACCTTC,CAISESLQGSYGYTF
TRBV19,TRBJ2-1,-,-,TGTGCCAGTAGTATGGGGAGCTTTTCCTACAATGAGCAGTTCTTC,CASSMGSFSYNEQFF
TRBV10-3,TRBJ1-5,-,-,TGTGCCATCAGTGAGGCCAGTAATCAGCCCCAGCATTTT,CAISEASNQPQHF
TRBV10-3,TRBJ2-1,-,-,TGTGCCATCAGTGTCGGGGGCAATGAGCAGTTCTTC,CAISVGGNEQFF
TRBV29-1,TRBJ2-1,TRBD2,-,TGCAGCGGGGGACTAGCGGGAGACCACAATGAGCAGTTCTTC,CSGGLAGDHNEQFF
TRBV5-4,TRBJ2-3,TRBD2,-,TGTGCCAGCAGCTTGGGCGGGGGGGACACAGATACGCAGTATTTT,CASSLGGGDTDTQYF
TRBV4-2,TRBJ2-1,TRBD2,once,TGTGCCAGCAGCCAAGATTGGGTAGCGGGAGGAGGGAATGAGCAGTTCTTC,CASSQDWVAGGGNEQFF
TRBV7-2,TRBJ2-3,TRBD2,few,TGTGCCAGCAGCTTCCGGACTAGCGGGCAATCAGTAGATACGCAGTATTTT,CASSFRTSGQSVDTQYF
TRBV7-9,TRBJ2-1,TRBD2,few,TGTGCCAGCAGTTTCCGGGGGGGCCGGGACAATGAGCAGTTCTTC,CASSFRGGRDNEQFF
TRBV27,TRBJ2-1,TRBD2,-,TGTGCCAGCAGTTTCCCGCTAGCGGGAGCCAATGAGCAGTTCTTC,CASSFPLAGANEQFF
TRBV30,TRBJ1-1,-,once,TGTGCCTGGAGTGTATGGCATTTGAACACTGAAGCTTTCTTT,CAWSVWHLNTEAFF
TRBV7-9,TRBJ1-6,-,-,TGTGCCAGCAGCCCGCCGGGAGCTGACCTTAGCTCCTATAATTCACCCCTCCACTTT,CASSPPGADLSSYNSPLHF
TRBV6-1,TRBJ2-7,-,-,TGTGCCAGCACCCTCGGTGCCAACGAGCAGTACTTC,CASTLGANEQYF
TRBV4-2,TRBJ1-5,-,-,TGTGCCAGCAGCCAAGATGTGGCGGCGGATAGCAATCAGCCCCAGCATTTT,CASSQDVAADSNQPQHF
TRBV5-4,TRBJ1-1,-,-,TGTGCCAGCAGCACTAAACCCGACAGCATGAACACTGAAGCTTTCTTT,CASSTKPDSMNTEAFF
TRBV15,TRBJ2-3,-,few,TGTGCCACCAGCAGAGCGGGGATACTAACAGATACGCAGTATTTT,CATSRAGILTDTQYF
TRBV5-1,TRBJ1-1,-,-,TGCGCCAGCAGCTTGGTGGCAGGGAACACTGAAGCTTTCTTT,CASSLVAGNTEAFF
TRBV19,TRBJ2-3,-,-,TGTGCCAGTAGTGATTACTCACCCCGCGGCACAGATACGCAGTATTTT,CASSDYSPRGTDTQYF
TRBV9,TRBJ1-2,TRBD1,-,TGTGCCAGCAGCGTAGAGTTACAGGGGATGAACGGCTACACCTTC,CASSVELQGMNGYTF
TRBV4-2,TRBJ2-1,TRBD2,-,TGTGCCAGCAGCCAAGAGACTAGCCTCGATGAGCAGTTCTTC,CASSQETSLDEQFF
TRBV19,TRBJ1-1,-,-,TGTGCCAGTAGTCCGGACTTCAAGGCCCCGGGTGCTTTCTTT,CASSPDFKAPGAFF
TRBV6-6,TRBJ2-7,-,few,TGTGCCAGCAGTAAGGGGCTCTACGAGCAGTACTTC,CASSKGLYEQYF
TRBV5-6,TRBJ1-1,-,-,TGTGCCAGCAGCTTGGGGCCGAGATTCGGTATGGAGTTT,CASSLGPRFGMEF
TRBV28,TRBJ2-7,TRBD1,few,TGTGCCAGCAGTTTATGGTCCGGACAGGGAACCTACGAGCAGTACTTC,CASSLWSGQGTYEQYF
TRBV27,TRBJ1-5,TRBD1,-,TGTGCCAGCAGTTGGGAGAAGGACAGGGAAGGGGAGCCCCAGCATTTT,CASSWEKDREGEPQHF
TRBV6-1,TRBJ1-1,-,-,TGTGCCAGCAGTACGGGACACTTGAACACTGAAGCTTTCTTT,CASSTGHLNTEAFF
TRBV5-4,TRBJ2-5,-,few,TGTGCCAGCAGCTTAGAGGGAGTAGGAGAGACCCAGTACTTC,CASSLEGVGETQYF
TRBV5-6,TRBJ2-5,-,few,TGTGCCAGCAGCCGGGGTCGGACCCAGTACTTC,CASSRGRTQYF
TRBV19,TRBJ2-5,TRBD2,few,TGTGCCAGTAGTATCGGGGGGGCAGAGACCCAGTACTTC,CASSIGGAETQYF